This T cell receptor (beta chain) was profiled in a study of OX40 agonist ivuxolimab in advanced cancers. This CDR3 has 13 residues. The germline CDR1 and CDR2 sequences are SGHRS and YFSETQ. This table comes from immunoSEQ multiplex PCR, and its TCRdb copy is limited to in-frame clones, with some not included. The table records under 90,000 clones, 85% to 90% of them present only once. Of note for this clone: Compared with germline, one end of the junction differs, possibly owing to a read error.

The chain links TRBV5-1 to TRBJ1-1, with D tentatively TRBD1 (6 bases). The sequence came from an adult with an advanced solid tumor such as melanoma, head and neck, liver or kidney cancer. This material consisted of CD4+ or CD8+ T cells sorted from blood, taken in a trial of the OX40 agonist ivuxolimab. CDR3: CASSLGQGAKAFF. The CDR3 DNA is TGCGCCAGCAGTTTGGGACAAGGAGCAAAAGCTTTCTTT.